Presented here are 21 T cell receptor beta chains from one specimen sequenced in a study of low-dose radiotherapy and immunotherapy resistance in tumors. Alpha and beta chains were covered, as first-strand cDNA relied on TRAV- and TRBV-specific primers. A roughly 22-cycle PCR with a constant-region primer and V-primer adapter amplified TCRs. TCRdb used MiXCR to reprocess the reads, holding one entry per CDR3 protein. The repertoire holds over 9,500 distinct CDR3 sequences, with about 51% as singletons. These receptors were collected from a human donor with advanced metastatic prostate, ovarian, gallbladder or colorectal cancer (not recorded which). This table probably holds off-target reads from a library built for another chain.

This chain links TRBV28 with TRBJ2-5; 8 nucleotides match TRBD1. With V trimmed by 5 bases and J by 2 bases, 7 bases remained unmatched. Germline CDR1 is MDHEN and CDR2 is SYDVKM. The CDR3 covers 15 residues. The DNA for the CDR3 is TGTGCCAGCAGTCCCCTAGGACAGGGACAAGAGACCCAGTACTTC. This encodes CASSPLGQGQETQYF.

The rearrangement joins TRBV29-1 to TRBJ2-2; a weak D match, TRBD2 (6 bases). CDR3 length: 16 residues. V lost 3 bases, J lost 6 bases, and 20 bases lay in between. Germline CDR1 is SQVTM and CDR2 is ANQGSEA. The CDR3 region is CSVEVVGGMEAGELFF. The CDR3 coding sequence is TGCAGCGTTGAGGTCGTGGGAGGTATGGAAGCCGGGGAGCTGTTTTTT.

This clonotype was picked up a small number of times. This rearrangement joins TRBV29-1 to TRBJ2-7, with TRBD2 matching over 7 bases. Per the germline V gene, CDR1 is SQVTM and CDR2 is ANQGSEA. The V segment lost 1 base and the J segment 0 bases; nucleotides outside the gene matches: 0. The CDR3 has 13 amino acids. The CDR3 DNA follows: TGCAGCGTTGAAGGCGGGGGCTCCTACGAGCAGTACTTC. Its protein is CSVEGGGSYEQYF.

This clonotype was detected only once. J is TRBJ2-7 and V is TRBV9, with TRBD1 identical over 11 bases. The ends lost 7 bases at V and 3 bases at J; junction bases unmatched: 3. Germline CDR1 reads SGDLS; CDR2 reads YYNGEE. The CDR3 contains 13 residues. CDR3 in amino acids: CASGQGAHYEQYF. In DNA form, the CDR3 reads TGTGCCAGCGGACAGGGGGCCCACTACGAGCAGTACTTC.

The V gene is TRBV5-1, the J gene TRBJ2-7; 8 nucleotides agree with TRBD1. Germline CDR1 SGHRS, CDR2 YFSETQ. V was pared by 4 bases and J by 3 bases, with 6 bases of the junction left unmatched. This CDR3 spans 14 amino acids. The CDR3 spells CASSQRQGIYEQYF. The CDR3, as DNA: TGCGCCAGCAGCCAAAGACAGGGGATCTACGAGCAGTACTTC.

The chain recombines TRBV5-1 with TRBJ2-7, with 10 bases fitting TRBD2. CDR1 is SGHRS and CDR2 is YFSETQ in the germline V gene. The CDR3 covers 14 residues. Trimming removed 7 bases from V and 3 bases from J; junction bases left unmatched: 7. This CDR3 is CASRVAGGGYEQYF. The CDR3 DNA is TGCGCCAGCCGGGTAGCGGGAGGAGGCTACGAGCAGTACTTC.

The rearrangement uses TRBV30 and TRBJ2-1, with D tentatively TRBD2 (5 bases). The length of the CDR3 is 11 residues. Germline loops: CDR1 GTSNPN, CDR2 SVGIG (reference sequence). V lost 0 bases and J 15 bases, leaving 12 bases between the germline ends. This CDR3 reads CAWSVLGPRFF. In DNA form, the CDR3 reads TGTGCCTGGAGTGTACTAGGTCCTCGGTTCTTC.

This clonotype was seen a handful of times. J is TRBJ2-1 and V is TRBV9, with D uncertain. Per the germline V gene, CDR1 is SGDLS and CDR2 is YYNGEE. The CDR3 runs 12 residues. The V end lost 2 bases, the J end lost 5 bases, and 5 bases lay between the germline ends. The CDR3 region is CASSVADNEQFF. In DNA form, the CDR3 reads TGTGCCAGCAGCGTCGCCGACAATGAGCAGTTCTTC.

This chain joins TRBV12-3 or TRBV12-4 and TRBJ2-3; 9 bases line up with TRBD1. J was trimmed by 6 bases and V by 7 bases; bases with no gene match: 2. There are 12 residues in the CDR3. The CDR3 DNA is TGTGCCAGCAACACAGGGGGCGATACGCAGTATTTT. Its translation is CASNTGGDTQYF.

This clonotype was detected only a few times. The V call is TRBV4-1, the J call TRBJ2-7; D is uncertain. The CDR3 covers 16 residues. Germline V gene data show CDR1 as MGHRA and CDR2 as YSYEKL. V shed 0 bases and J shed 1 base, with 13 bases lying between them. The CDR3 sequence is CASSQDRPDLSYEQYF. CDR3 bases: TGCGCCAGCAGCCAAGACCGGCCGGATCTTTCCTACGAGCAGTACTTC.

This chain links TRBV2 with TRBJ1-1; maybe TRBD1 (5 bases). Between the trimmed V and J ends, which lost 3 bases and 2 bases, there was a span of 10 bases. The CDR3 runs to 14 residues. Germline values: CDR1 SNHLY, CDR2 FYNNEI. The DNA for the CDR3 is TGTGCCAGCAGTGATCTTGGGGGAAACACTGAAGCTTTCTTT. This translates into CASSDLGGNTEAFF.

This sequence joins TRBV12-2 and TRBJ2-1; the D call of TRBD1 is as the table states it, not checked on the DNA. TRBV12-2 is a pseudogene segment. The CDR3 has 16 amino acids. CDR3 coding DNA: TGTGCAAGTCGCTTAGATAGGGACAGAACTTTACCTGAGCAGTTCTTC. It translates to CASRLDRDRTLPEQFF.

This clonotype was observed a few times. The J gene is TRBJ2-7, the V gene TRBV12-3 or TRBV12-4, with 11 bases fitting TRBD1. Trimming removed 6 bases from V and 6 bases from J; junction bases left unmatched: 4. This CDR3 is built from 13 residues. CDR3 region: CASRGQGAGEQYF. CDR3 nucleotide sequence: TGTGCCAGCAGAGGACAGGGGGCCGGCGAGCAGTACTTC.

This clonotype showed up just a few times. The chain uses TRBV5-6 and TRBJ2-7, with 7 bases aligning to TRBD1. The CDR3 is 13 amino acids. Germline V gene data show CDR1 as SGHDT and CDR2 as YYEEEE. Trimming took 0 bases from V and 3 from J; bases not matched to a gene: 0. In nucleotides, the CDR3 is TGTGCCAGCAGCTTGGGGACAGGCTACGAGCAGTACTTC. It is translated as CASSLGTGYEQYF.

This clonotype was seen a few times. The rearrangement uses TRBV5-1 and TRBJ1-3, with 8 bases that match TRBD1. The V gene end was trimmed by 7 bases and the J gene end by 2 bases; junction bases not matched to a gene: 8. This CDR3 is built from 15 residues. Germline lookup yields CDR1 SGHRS and CDR2 YFSETQ. CDR3 residues: CASRQGLSAGNTIYF. The DNA of the CDR3 is TGCGCCAGCCGACAGGGGTTGAGCGCTGGAAACACCATATATTTT.

The V gene is TRBV9, the J gene TRBJ2-4; TRBD2 matches 8 bases. The CDR3 totals 16 residues. Unmatched junction bases numbered 9, after V lost 7 bases and J lost 0 bases. Germline loops: CDR1 SGDLS, CDR2 YYNGEE. The CDR3 nucleotides are TGTGCCAGCTCGGGGGGGACGGATCTAGCCAAAAACATTCAGTACTTC. This encodes CASSGGTDLAKNIQYF.

Written as DNA, the CDR3 is TGCAGTGCTAGCGAGACATATGAGCAGTTCTTC. Residues: CSASETYEQFF. The V and J genes are TRBV20-1 and TRBJ2-1, with no clear D. V was shortened by 3 bases and J by 8 bases, with 8 bases between the two germline ends. This CDR3 is built from 11 residues. CDR1 and CDR2 from the germline V gene are DFQATT and SNEGSKA (reference sequence).

This clonotype was detected a few times. The chain carries TRBV29-1 and TRBJ1-1; D is unclear. Per the germline V gene, CDR1 is SQVTM and CDR2 is ANQGSEA. The CDR3 covers 11 residues. V was cut by 4 bases and J by 7 bases, with 10 bases left in between. The CDR3 is CSVVLQDEAFF. CDR3 bases: TGCAGCGTTGTTCTGCAGGATGAAGCTTTCTTT.

This clonotype was observed a few times. The chain combines TRBV3-1 with TRBJ2-7, with a weak D call TRBD1 (6 bases). Trimming left V 3 bases short and J 5 bases short, with 8 bases between. Germline V lookup: CDR1 LGHDT, CDR2 YNNKEL (reference sequence). The CDR3 is 12 amino acids. The CDR3 spells CASSHWDNEQYF. CDR3 DNA sequence: TGTGCCAGCAGCCATTGGGACAACGAGCAGTACTTC.

In this sample, this clonotype turned up a few times. The V gene is TRBV5-1, the J gene TRBJ2-3; D is tentatively TRBD1 or TRBD2 (6 bases each). The CDR3 contains 16 residues. Trimming took 4 bases from V and 5 from J, leaving 20 bases between them. CDR1 and CDR2 from the germline V gene are SGHRS and YFSETQ. The CDR3 is CASSGLSGGPGDTQYF. The CDR3 nucleotides are TGCGCCAGCAGCGGACTTTCCGGGGGCCCTGGAGATACGCAGTATTTT.

The chain employs TRBV12-3 or TRBV12-4 and TRBJ2-1, with TRBD2 as a possible D gene (5 bases). V was pared by 4 bases and J by 3 bases, with 7 bases between. The CDR3 loop spans 13 amino acids. The CDR3 DNA reads TGTGCCAGCAGTTCAAGCGGCTACAATGAGCAGTTCTTC. Protein sequence: CASSSSGYNEQFF.